Listed here are 29 T cell receptor beta chains from one sample, sequenced in a study of CD8 T cells in ankylosing spondylitis. TCRdb recomputed calls from the 5' RACE reads with MiXCR, one row per CDR3 protein. In the table there are about 92,000 distinct CDR3 sequences, just under 9% of which are singletons. The source material was blood, either unsorted or a sorted T cell fraction (not recorded which). Receptors originate from a male donor with ankylosing spondylitis or in good health (not recorded which).

This clonotype was detected many times. The V and J genes are TRBV7-6 and TRBJ2-3; no clear D. This CDR3 region has 14 residues. V lost 8 bases and J 0 bases, leaving 12 bases between the germline ends. Germline-derived CDR1 and CDR2 are SGHVS and FNYEAQ. The CDR3 reads CASRAEFSTDTQYF. The CDR3 coding sequence is TGTGCCAGCCGGGCGGAGTTTAGCACAGATACGCAGTATTTT.

This clonotype was found many times. The chain uses TRBV5-1 and TRBJ2-7; the D is unclear. The CDR3 loop spans 11 amino acids. Per the germline V gene, CDR1 is SGHRS and CDR2 is YFSETQ. Trimming cost V 4 bases and J 5 bases, with 7 bases left between them. Written as DNA, the CDR3 is TGCGCCAGCAGCGGTGACAACGAGCAGTACTTC. Translation gives CASSGDNEQYF.

The table lists this clonotype with many counts. The V call is TRBV18, the J call TRBJ2-1, with TRBD2 matching 10 bases. Trimming at V came to 4 bases and at J to 4 bases, leaving 7 bases not matched to a gene. Germline-derived CDR1 and CDR2 are KGHSH and LQKENI. This CDR3 is built from 16 residues. The CDR3 loop reads CASSRPLAGVYNEQFF. In DNA, the CDR3 is TGTGCCAGCTCACGACCCCTAGCGGGGGTTTACAATGAGCAGTTCTTC.

This clonotype was detected ten times or more. This rearrangement joins TRBV6-5 to TRBJ2-2; 12 bases agree with TRBD1. Germline CDR1 reads MNHEY; CDR2 reads SVGAGI. The CDR3 extends over 17 amino acids. Trimming at V came to 2 bases and at J to 8 bases, leaving 9 bases not matched to a gene. In DNA, the CDR3 is TGTGCCAGCAGTTACGAACCGGGACAGGGGGCAACAGGGGAGCTGTTTTTT. Its protein product is CASSYEPGQGATGELFF.

Comments on this clonotype: A much more abundant neighbour one base away suggests this may be a read error. The chain employs TRBV12-3 or TRBV12-4 and TRBJ2-3; a possible D gene is TRBD2 (5 bases). There are 10 residues in the CDR3. The CDR3 sequence: CVSGANTQYF. The CDR3 DNA reads as TGTGTCAGCGGAGCGAATACGCAGTATTTT.

For this clonotype: A read error may produce the germline difference seen at one junction end. The V gene is TRBV20-1, the J gene TRBJ2-5; 13 nucleotides match TRBD2. The CDR3 has 23 amino acids. Per the germline V gene, CDR1 is DFQATT and CDR2 is SNEGSKA (reference sequence). DNA for the CDR3: TGCAGTGCTACACGTAAACTAGCGGGGGGGCCCATCGTATCAATAGTAAACCAAGCGACCCAGTACTTC. Protein sequence: CSATRKLAGGPIVSIVNQATQYF.

This clonotype was counted many times. The chain employs TRBV5-1 and TRBJ2-1; 9 bases are shared with TRBD1. There are 12 residues in the CDR3. Germline V CDR1 and CDR2: SGHRS, YFSETQ. The trim removed 4 bases at V and 7 bases at J, leaving 0 bases unmatched. For the CDR3, the DNA is TGCGCCAGCAGCGGGACAGGGAATGAGCAGTTCTTC. Translation gives CASSGTGNEQFF.

This clonotype was counted many times. In DNA form, the CDR3 reads TGCGCCAGCGGACCTTGGCTAGCGGACAAGCACAATGAGCAGTTCTTC. This sequence encodes CASGPWLADKHNEQFF. The rearrangement joins TRBV4-1 to TRBJ2-1; 7 positions match TRBD2. The CDR3 runs to 16 residues. Germline CDR1 MGHRA, CDR2 YSYEKL. V shed 8 bases and J 5 bases; nucleotides not matched to a gene: 15.

By proportion, this clonotype is medium-sized (0.01 to 0.1%). This rearrangement joins TRBV20-1 to TRBJ1-1; no reliable D call. The CDR3 has 13 residues. CDR1 is DFQATT and CDR2 is SNEGSKA in the germline V gene (reference sequence). The V end was cut by 1 base, the J end by 6 bases, with 12 bases between. Written as DNA, the CDR3 is TGCAGTGCTAGAGGACCTAAAGTCCCTGAAGCTTTCTTT. Its protein product is CSARGPKVPEAFF.

This clonotype was found many times. V is TRBV7-2 and J is TRBJ2-7, with 10 bases lining up with TRBD2. The CDR3 extends over 16 amino acids. Germline loops: CDR1 SGHTA, CDR2 FQGNSA. V was pared by 2 bases and J by 4 bases, with 8 bases of the junction left unmatched. CDR3: CASSLSQALAGYEQYF. The CDR3 region has the DNA TGTGCCAGCAGCTTATCACAGGCACTAGCGGGGTACGAGCAGTACTTC.

This sequence joins TRBV7-9 and TRBJ2-5; D possibly corresponds to TRBD1 (5 bases). This CDR3 comprises 15 residues. V was pared by 5 bases and J by 4 bases, with 17 bases between. Germline-derived CDR1 and CDR2 are SEHNR and FQNEAQ (reference sequence). Here the CDR3 DNA reads TGTGCCAGCAGCCCGCGCAGAGCGCAGGGAGAGACCCAGTACTTC. It codes for CASSPRRAQGETQYF.

Many counts were recorded for this clonotype. V and J are TRBV12-3 or TRBV12-4 and TRBJ1-2, with D unclear. This CDR3 region has 11 residues. V lost 1 base and J lost 14, with 11 bases in between. The CDR3 loop is CASSLDQSWTF. The CDR3 region has the DNA TGTGCCAGCAGTTTAGATCAGAGTTGGACCTTC.

The rearrangement links TRBV3-1 to TRBJ2-1, with 10 bases matching TRBD2. The CDR3 is 18 residues long. The V and J ends lost 11 bases and 0 bases, in that order; junction bases with no gene match: 16. Germline loops: CDR1 LGHDT, CDR2 YNNKEL (reference sequence). In DNA, the CDR3 is TGTGCCTTCTGTTTAGGGTTAGCGGGGGGTTTCTCCTACAATGAGCAGTTCTTC. It codes for CAFCLGLAGGFSYNEQFF.

The table lists this clonotype with many counts. The gene calls are TRBV15 and TRBJ2-7; no clear D. CDR1 and CDR2 from the germline V gene are LNHNV and YYDKDF (reference sequence). CDR3 length equals 14 residues. Trimming stripped 5 bases from V and 3 bases from J, with 14 bases between. Here the CDR3 reads CATSVPDRIYEQYF. DNA of the CDR3: TGTGCCACCAGCGTCCCGGACCGGATCTACGAGCAGTACTTC.

This clonotype has at least ten counts. The chain is built from TRBV29-1 and TRBJ2-3, with D maybe TRBD1 (6 bases). The CDR3 length is 14 residues. Germline CDR1 and CDR2: SQVTM and ANQGSEA. V was trimmed by 6 bases and J by 0 bases, leaving 13 bases between them. DNA for the CDR3: TGCAGCGTCGCCCGGACAGCTAGCACAGATACGCAGTATTTT. Its translation: CSVARTASTDTQYF.

Turning to this clonotype: This may be a read error: a much more frequent sequence differs by one nucleotide. J is TRBJ2-7 and V is TRBV28, with D perhaps matching TRBD2 (6 bases). CDR1 MDHEN and CDR2 SYDVKM come from the germline V gene. This CDR3 is 12 amino acids long. CDR3: CAGSWGLYEQYF. CDR3 in DNA: TGTGCCGGCAGTTGGGGACTCTACGAGCAGTACTTC. Using reference TRBV28 and TRBJ2-7 for the parts outside the CDR3, the full variable domain is DVKVTQSSRYLVKRTGEKVFLECVQDMDHENMFWYRQDPGLGLRLIYFSYDVKMKEKGDIPEGYSVSREKKERFSLILESASTNQTSMYLCAGSWGLYEQYFGPGTRLTVT.

This clonotype was picked up many times. The gene calls are TRBV29-1 and TRBJ2-7; D remains unclear. Germline V gene lookup returns CDR1 SQVTM and CDR2 ANQGSEA. Trimming took 2 bases from V and 2 from J, leaving 10 bases between them. CDR3 length equals 13 residues. CDR3 bases: TGCAGCGTTGAATCGGCTTTTCCCTACGAGCAGTACTTC. It codes for CSVESAFPYEQYF.

Turning to this clonotype: A read error may account for a junction end that differs from germline. Here the CDR3 reads CASSLDSLAGDDF. The CDR3 DNA is TGCGCCAGCAGCTTGGATTCTCTGGCAGGGGATGACTTC. The chain recombines TRBV5-1 with TRBJ2-1; tentative D call: TRBD1 (6 bases). This CDR3 region has 13 residues. Germline loops: CDR1 SGHRS, CDR2 YFSETQ.

The sample holds a few counts of this clonotype. The chain has TRBV7-9 and TRBJ1-6, with D hard to call. Looked up from germline, CDR1 is SEHNR and CDR2 is FQNEAQ (reference sequence). The CDR3 runs to 11 residues. The V end was cut by 4 bases, the J end by 13 bases, with 8 bases between. The CDR3 protein is CASSSPGPLHF. In DNA, the CDR3 is TGTGCCAGCAGCTCCCCGGGGCCCCTCCACTTT.

This clonotype was observed at least ten times. The V gene is TRBV12-3 or TRBV12-4, the J gene TRBJ2-7; D possibly corresponds to TRBD1 (5 bases). The CDR3 runs 12 residues. V lost 8 bases and J 0 bases, leaving 8 bases between the germline ends. Written as DNA, the CDR3 is TGTGCCAGCCAAACAGGCTCCTACGAGCAGTACTTC. This codes for CASQTGSYEQYF.

This clonotype was recorded many times. The J gene is TRBJ2-3, the V gene TRBV28; D is perhaps TRBD1 or TRBD2 (5 bases each). V dropped 6 bases and J dropped 0 bases, with 13 bases sitting between them. Germline V gene lookup returns CDR1 MDHEN and CDR2 SYDVKM. The CDR3 contains 15 residues. CDR3 DNA sequence: TGTGCCAGCAGCCCCGGGACCTCAAGCACAGATACGCAGTATTTT. Translation: CASSPGTSSTDTQYF.

The table lists this clonotype with many counts. The rearrangement uses TRBV12-3 or TRBV12-4 and TRBJ2-5; D is perhaps TRBD2 (6 bases). The V end was cut by 7 bases, the J end by 4 bases, with 13 bases between. CDR3 size: 13 residues. CDR3 amino acids: CASTLGGLETQYF. The CDR3 DNA is TGTGCCAGCACCTTGGGGGGTTTAGAGACCCAGTACTTC.

The chain is built from TRBV28 and TRBJ2-2; D unclear. The V end was cut by 3 bases, the J end by 4 bases, with 9 bases between. CDR3 size: 14 residues. Per germline, CDR1 MDHEN and CDR2 SYDVKM. This CDR3 is CASSFSASTGELFF. CDR3 sequence (DNA): TGTGCCAGCAGTTTCTCGGCTTCCACCGGGGAGCTGTTTTTT.

The chain couples TRBV20-1 to TRBJ2-3; D call uncertain. V dropped 0 bases and J dropped 6 bases, with 7 bases sitting between them. The CDR3 is made up of 12 amino acids. Germline values: CDR1 DFQATT, CDR2 SNEGSKA (reference sequence). CDR3 nucleotide sequence: TGCAGTGCTAGAGATTCCGGCGATACGCAGTATTTT. Encoded protein: CSARDSGDTQYF.

This clonotype came up many times. The chain links TRBV20-1 to TRBJ2-5; D remains unclear. Germline V gene lookup returns CDR1 DFQATT and CDR2 SNEGSKA (reference sequence). The CDR3 extends over 13 amino acids. The ends were cut back, 4 bases at V and 1 base at J, with 10 bases in the middle. The CDR3, as DNA: TGCAGTGCTACCAGACGAAGCCAAGAGACCCAGTACTTC. It is translated as CSATRRSQETQYF.

This chain links TRBV9 with TRBJ2-2; D is perhaps TRBD1 (5 bases). CDR3 length: 16 amino acids. V was clipped by 1 base and J by 0 bases, with 10 bases between them. Germline CDR1 reads SGDLS; CDR2 reads YYNGEE. The CDR3 nucleotides read TGTGCCAGCAGCGTACTCGACAGTGCGAACACCGGGGAGCTGTTTTTT. Protein product: CASSVLDSANTGELFF.

This clonotype was seen at least ten times. The chain combines TRBV3-1 with TRBJ2-5, with D hard to call. The CDR3 covers 14 residues. V was shortened by 2 bases and J by 1 base, with 8 bases between the two germline ends. The V gene's germline CDR1 is LGHDT and CDR2 YNNKEL (reference sequence). CDR3 sequence reads: CASSQSAFQETQYF. CDR3 DNA: TGTGCCAGCAGCCAAAGTGCCTTCCAAGAGACCCAGTACTTC.

There are many counts of this clonotype. The chain couples TRBV20-1 to TRBJ2-7; unclear D gene. Trimming removed 0 bases at V and 9 bases at J, with 21 bases between. Germline V gene data show CDR1 as DFQATT and CDR2 as SNEGSKA (reference sequence). CDR3 length equals 15 residues. CDR3 protein: CSARDPTERSTVQYF. CDR3 bases: TGCAGTGCTAGAGATCCGACTGAACGATCTACGGTGCAGTACTTC.

A few counts support this clonotype. The V and J genes are TRBV5-1 and TRBJ2-5; 8 bases are shared with TRBD1. There are 14 residues in the CDR3. Germline loops: CDR1 SGHRS, CDR2 YFSETQ. The junction had 7 bases not matched to a gene; V was cut back by 4 bases and J by 5 bases. CDR3 protein: CASSVQGARETQYF. CDR3 DNA: TGCGCCAGCAGCGTCCAGGGGGCGAGGGAGACCCAGTACTTC.